These 18 T cell receptor beta chains share one sample of origin, sequenced in a study of CD4+ T cells in melanoma. Using immunoSEQ multiplex PCR, the repertoire was profiled, and TCRdb retains in-frame clones only, with some absent. The sample lists 110,000 to 150,000 clones; around 90% were seen once. Source of these receptors: a human donor with melanoma.

The genes are TRBV30 and TRBJ1-6; 9 bases align to TRBD1. Losses at the gene ends were 3 bases for V and 4 bases for J; bases not matched to a gene: 1. This CDR3 is built from 14 residues. Germline loops: CDR1 GTSNPN, CDR2 SVGIG (reference sequence). The CDR3 sequence is CAWRTGGYNSPLHF. CDR3 in DNA: TGTGCCTGGAGGACAGGGGGTTATAATTCACCCCTCCACTTT.

The chain recombines TRBV5-4 with TRBJ1-1; D ambiguous. Germline CDR1 and CDR2: SGHNT and YYREEE (reference sequence). This CDR3 has 15 amino acids. Trimming pared 0 bases from V and 0 bases from J, leaving 9 bases between. CDR3 in DNA: TGTGCCAGCAGCTTGGCCGGGTCTATGAACACTGAAGCTTTCTTT. It specifies CASSLAGSMNTEAFF.

The chain combines TRBV7-3 with TRBJ2-3, with D hard to call. V was shortened by 2 bases and J by 1 base, with 4 bases between the two germline ends. This CDR3 contains 13 residues. Germline lookup yields CDR1 SGHTA and CDR2 FQGTGA. The CDR3 region has the DNA TGTGCCAGCAGCTTACAGCGCACAGATACGCAGTATTTT. Amino acid sequence: CASSLQRTDTQYF.

The genes are TRBV6-1 and TRBJ1-5, with 8 bases fitting TRBD1. Trimming cost V 3 bases and J 2 bases; bases outside gene matches: 9. Germline V gene lookup returns CDR1 MNHNS and CDR2 SASEGT. The CDR3 has 17 residues. The CDR3 nucleotides are TGTGCCAGCAGTGACACGATTCAGGGGGCGGGCAATCAGCCCCAGCATTTT. Translated, it gives CASSDTIQGAGNQPQHF.

This clone was recorded only once. This sequence joins TRBV6-1 and TRBJ1-1, with D unclear. V lost 7 bases and J 5 bases, leaving 17 bases between the germline ends. The CDR3 has 14 amino acids. CDR1 is MNHNS and CDR2 is SASEGT in the germline V gene. The CDR3 protein is CASTERRGRTEAFF. The CDR3 nucleotides are TGTGCCAGCACTGAGCGGCGAGGCCGGACTGAAGCTTTCTTT.

V gene TRBV29-1 combines with J gene TRBJ1-2; D is perhaps TRBD1 (5 bases). The CDR3 covers 12 residues. CDR1 and CDR2 (germline): SQVTM, ANQGSEA. Trimming shortened V by 3 bases and J by 5 bases, and 10 bases separated the two germline ends. For the CDR3, the DNA is TGCAGCGTTGAGAAAGAGGGGTATGGCTACACCTTC. Translation gives CSVEKEGYGYTF.

The chain links TRBV5-1 to TRBJ1-1; maybe TRBD1 (6 bases). There are 13 residues in the CDR3. V was pared by 1 base and J by 3 bases, with 7 bases between. Germline loops: CDR1 SGHRS, CDR2 YFSETQ. The CDR3 bases are TGCGCCAGCAGCTTGCAGGGGTACACTGAAGCTTTCTTT. It encodes CASSLQGYTEAFF.

The DNA for the CDR3 is TGTGCCAGCAGCTCGTTCCAGGGGCTTGGCTACACCTTC. This codes for CASSSFQGLGYTF. The V gene is TRBV7-9, the J gene TRBJ1-2; D may be TRBD1 (6 bases). Germline CDR1 and CDR2: SEHNR and FQNEAQ (reference sequence). V lost 4 bases, J lost 7 bases, and 13 bases lay in between. The CDR3 contains 13 residues.

The chain is built from TRBV5-6 and TRBJ1-2; D might be TRBD1 (5 bases). There are 15 residues in the CDR3. Looked up from germline, CDR1 is SGHDT and CDR2 is YYEEEE. The V and J ends lost 5 bases and 5 bases respectively, with 19 bases between them. The CDR3 nucleotides are TGTGCCAGCAGTTCCAAGGGGTCGGGGCCGTATGGCTACACCTTC. It yields the protein CASSSKGSGPYGYTF.

This chain links TRBV5-1 with TRBJ1-6; TRBD1 aligns across 9 bases. Germline V gene data show CDR1 as SGHRS and CDR2 as YFSETQ. This CDR3 contains 18 residues. The V gene end was trimmed by 0 bases and the J gene end by 6 bases; junction bases not matched to a gene: 10. The CDR3 region is CASSLGTGQGYGNSPLHF. The CDR3 region has the DNA TGCGCCAGCAGCTTGGGAACGGGACAGGGATACGGTAATTCACCCCTCCACTTT.

The chain recombines TRBV6-6 with TRBJ2-7, with 8 nucleotides matching TRBD1. V shed 5 bases and J 1 base; nucleotides not matched to a gene: 7. The CDR3 covers 15 residues. Germline CDR1 MNHNY, CDR2 SVGAGI (reference sequence). The CDR3 loop is CASSEPGQVSYEQYF. As DNA, the CDR3 is TGTGCCAGCAGTGAGCCGGGACAGGTATCCTACGAGCAGTACTTC.

DNA for the CDR3: TGTGCCAGCTCACCACAAGCACAGGCTAATGAAAAACTGTTTTTT. Protein product: CASSPQAQANEKLFF. The rearrangement links TRBV18 to TRBJ1-4; TRBD1 might be the D (5 bases). Trimming took 1 base from V and 3 from J, leaving 9 bases between them. CDR1 and CDR2 (germline): KGHSH, LQKENI. There are 15 residues in the CDR3.

The chain carries TRBV30 and TRBJ2-7; tentative D call: TRBD2 (5 bases). V was trimmed by 3 bases and J by 3 bases, leaving 15 bases between them. The CDR3 loop spans 14 amino acids. CDR1 is GTSNPN, CDR2 SVGIG, per germline (reference sequence). The CDR3 spells CAWSVARTDYEQYF. DNA of the CDR3: TGTGCCTGGAGCGTCGCAAGGACTGACTACGAGCAGTACTTC.

This sequence joins TRBV12-5 and TRBJ2-7, with D perhaps TRBD1 (6 bases). The CDR3 totals 14 residues. V was pared by 5 bases and J by 0 bases, with 11 bases between. The germline CDR1 and CDR2 sequences are LGHNT and FRNRAP. This CDR3 reads CASGRQVTSYEQYF. As DNA, the CDR3 is TGTGCTAGTGGTAGACAGGTCACCTCCTACGAGCAGTACTTC.

As for this clone: Other DNA sequences in this specimen translate into the identical CDR3. The chain has TRBV11-2 and TRBJ1-3; unclear D gene. The CDR3 length is 15 residues. The V end was cut by 1 base, the J end by 0 bases, with 7 bases between. Germline V CDR1 and CDR2: SGHAT, FQNNGV. In DNA, the CDR3 is TGTGCCAGCAGCTTAGGGGCGAGCTCTGGAAACACCATATATTTT. This gives the protein CASSLGASSGNTIYF. Supplemented by reference TRBV11-2 and TRBJ1-3, the full variable domain reads EAGVAQSPRYKIIEKRQSVAFWCNPISGHATLYWYQQILGQGPKLLIQFQNNGVVDDSQLPKDRFSAERLKGVDSTLKIQPAKLEDSAVYLCASSLGASSGNTIYFGEGSWLTVV.

This clone was found once. This chain links TRBV13 with TRBJ2-5, with D possibly TRBD2 on 6 matching bases. This CDR3 has 16 amino acids. Germline CDR1 PRHDT, CDR2 FYEKMQ (reference sequence). V lost 5 bases and J 4 bases, leaving 20 bases between the germline ends. This CDR3 is CASSIRTGTWRETQYF. DNA of the CDR3: TGTGCCAGCAGCATCAGAACCGGGACTTGGCGAGAGACCCAGTACTTC.

This chain links TRBV18 with TRBJ2-3; weak D call: TRBD2 (5 bases). Germline V gene data show CDR1 as KGHSH and CDR2 as LQKENI. This CDR3 comprises 12 residues. V lost 6 bases and J 6 bases, leaving 10 bases between the germline ends. CDR3 sequence reads: CASSSERDTQYF. The CDR3 coding sequence is TGTGCCAGCTCCTCCGAGCGGGATACGCAGTATTTT.

The chain couples TRBV10-3 to TRBJ1-1; 10 bases fit TRBD1. The trim removed 6 bases at V and 0 bases at J, leaving 4 bases unmatched. The CDR3 sequence is 15 residues long. CDR1 and CDR2 from the germline V gene are ENHRY and SYGVKD. In nucleotides, the CDR3 is TGTGCCATCAGGGGGACAGGGGACGTGAACACTGAAGCTTTCTTT. Encoded protein: CAIRGTGDVNTEAFF.